Shown below are 14 T cell receptor beta chains from a single sample sequenced in a study of cytomegalovirus exposure and HLA in healthy donors. Assay: immunoSEQ multiplex PCR; the TCRdb copy retains only in-frame clones and omits some. The data show 100,000 to 150,000 clones, about nine tenths seen once. The sample consisted of PBMCs. The origin of the receptors is a woman under 30 in good health and CMV-seronegative.

The rearrangement links TRBV4-1 to TRBJ1-1; the match to TRBD1 covers 12 bases. The CDR3 covers 16 residues. Germline CDR1 reads MGHRA; CDR2 reads YSYEKL. With V trimmed by 3 bases and J by 6 bases, 8 bases remained unmatched. The CDR3 region is CASSQPGQGARAEAFF. The CDR3 DNA reads as TGCGCCAGCAGCCAGCCGGGACAGGGGGCGCGCGCTGAAGCTTTCTTT.

This clone was picked up one time. The chain uses TRBV5-3 and TRBJ1-1; D is perhaps TRBD1 (5 bases). TRBV5-3 is placed among ORFs of uncertain function. This CDR3 contains 18 residues. The V and J ends lost 6 bases and 5 bases respectively, with 29 bases between them. The chain's CDR3 is CARIRIQAEGNRGTEAFF. CDR3 DNA sequence: TGTGCCAGAATTCGAATACAGGCCGAAGGCAACCGAGGAACTGAAGCTTTCTTT.

The chain couples TRBV6-6 to TRBJ2-1; D is possibly TRBD2 (6 bases). The CDR3 is 16 residues long. Germline assignment: CDR1 MNHNY and CDR2 SVGAGI (reference sequence). V was cut by 5 bases and J by 1 base, with 15 bases left in between. CDR3 sequence reads: CASSPSGLPSYNEQFF. The CDR3 DNA reads as TGTGCCAGCAGTCCGAGCGGGCTCCCTTCCTACAATGAGCAGTTCTTC.

This clone showed up just once. The chain joins TRBV28 to TRBJ2-3, with TRBD2 matching over 11 bases. The V gene's germline CDR1 is MDHEN and CDR2 SYDVKM. Losses at the gene ends were 6 bases for V and 5 bases for J; bases not matched to a gene: 7. The CDR3 totals 15 residues. The CDR3 nucleotides read TGTGCCAGCAGAACCACTAGCGGGAGCCGAGATACGCAGTATTTT. Amino acid sequence: CASRTTSGSRDTQYF.

The rearrangement uses TRBV7-9 and TRBJ2-5, with 8 bases matching TRBD2. CDR1 SEHNR and CDR2 FQNEAQ come from the germline V gene (reference sequence). This CDR3 has 15 amino acids. V gave up 1 base and J gave up 5 bases; unmatched junction bases: 6. The CDR3 DNA reads TGTGCCAGCAGCTTAGATCGGGGGGGGAGTGAGACCCAGTACTTC. Translated: CASSLDRGGSETQYF.

The CDR3: CASSELDSNQPQHF. The CDR3 nucleotides are TGTGCCAGCAGTGAACTAGATAGCAATCAGCCCCAGCATTTT. The chain has TRBV6-1 and TRBJ1-5; no clear D gene. CDR3 length: 14 residues. V lost 2 bases and J lost 0, with 5 bases in between. CDR1 and CDR2 from the germline V gene are MNHNS and SASEGT.

V usage is TRBV28 and J usage is TRBJ2-7, with D possibly being TRBD2 (6 bases). The germline V and J ends were trimmed by 10 bases and 2 bases, with 18 bases remaining between them. This CDR3 has 14 amino acids. In germline, CDR1 is MDHEN, CDR2 SYDVKM. Here the CDR3 reads CATSVGLDAYEQYF. The CDR3 DNA sequence: TGTGCCACTTCGGTGGGACTGGACGCCTACGAGCAGTACTTC. The full variable domain, its missing parts supplied by reference TRBV28 and TRBJ2-7, is DVKVTQSSRYLVKRTGEKVFLECVQDMDHENMFWYRQDPGLGLRLIYFSYDVKMKEKGDIPEGYSVSREKKERFSLILESASTNQTSMYLCATSVGLDAYEQYFGPGTRLTVT.

The chain combines TRBV11-2 with TRBJ2-1; no firm D call. V shed 2 bases and J shed 0 bases, with 8 bases lying between them. CDR1 is SGHAT, CDR2 FQNNGV, per germline. This CDR3 region has 15 residues. The CDR3 reads CASSLLLLSYNEQFF. CDR3 sequence (DNA): TGTGCCAGCAGCTTACTATTGCTCTCCTACAATGAGCAGTTCTTC.

The rearrangement uses TRBV5-1 and TRBJ2-3; D is unresolved. In germline, CDR1 is SGHRS, CDR2 YFSETQ. The CDR3 is 15 residues long. Trimming shortened V by 0 bases and J by 0 bases, and 8 bases separated the two germline ends. This chain's CDR3 is CASSLVADSTDTQYF. The CDR3 DNA reads TGCGCCAGCAGCTTGGTCGCAGATAGCACAGATACGCAGTATTTT.

The rearrangement uses TRBV28 and TRBJ2-7, with D maybe TRBD1 (6 bases). Trimming removed 3 bases from V and 2 bases from J, with 14 bases in between. CDR1 MDHEN and CDR2 SYDVKM come from the germline V gene. This CDR3 has 15 amino acids. The chain's CDR3 is CASSFLARGTYEQYF. The CDR3 nucleotides read TGTGCCAGCAGTTTTTTGGCAAGGGGGACCTACGAGCAGTACTTC.

The chain is built from TRBV27 and TRBJ2-1; 9 bases fit TRBD2. CDR1 is MNHEY and CDR2 is SMNVEV in the germline V gene (reference sequence). This CDR3 comprises 15 residues. Unmatched junction bases numbered 5, after V lost 4 bases and J lost 4 bases. CDR3 sequence (DNA): TGTGCCAGCAGTTATGTTGCGGGAGGGTACAATGAGCAGTTCTTC. This sequence encodes CASSYVAGGYNEQFF.

This chain links TRBV4-1 with TRBJ1-2, with D hard to call. Germline V CDR1 and CDR2: MGHRA, YSYEKL. V was trimmed by 0 bases and J by 1 base, leaving 6 bases between them. This CDR3 has 14 residues. In DNA form, the CDR3 reads TGCGCCAGCAGCCAAGAACAATATAACTATGGCTACACCTTC. It specifies CASSQEQYNYGYTF.

This clone came up once. The chain couples TRBV7-8 to TRBJ2-5; 11 bases are a match to TRBD2. Germline CDR1 reads SGHVS; CDR2 reads FQNEAQ. The CDR3 runs 16 residues. With V trimmed by 4 bases and J by 2 bases, 6 bases remained unmatched. The CDR3 DNA is TGTGCCAGCAGCTATACTAGCGGGGGTACTCAAGAGACCCAGTACTTC. It encodes CASSYTSGGTQETQYF. Full variable domain (missing parts from reference TRBV7-8 and TRBJ2-5): GAGVSQSPRYKVAKRGQDVALRCDPISGHVSLFWYQQALGQGPEFLTYFQNEAQLDKSGLPSDRFFAERPEGSVSTLKIQRTQQEDSAVYLCASSYTSGGTQETQYFGPGTRLLVL.

The CDR3 loop reads CASRHLAGANTGELFF. The CDR3 nucleotides are TGTGCCAGCAGACACCTAGCGGGAGCGAACACCGGGGAGCTGTTTTTT. The rearrangement links TRBV5-4 to TRBJ2-2, with 10 positions matching TRBD2. V trimming: 5 bases; J trimming: 0 bases; junction bases outside the gene matches: 4. The CDR3 spans 16 residues. Germline lookup yields CDR1 SGHNT and CDR2 YYREEE (reference sequence). The whole variable domain, filled in from reference TRBV5-4 and TRBJ2-2, reads ETGVTQSPTHLIKTRGQQVTLRCSSQSGHNTVSWYQQALGQGPQFIFQYYREEENGRGNFPPRFSGLQFPNYSSELNVNALELDDSALYLCASRHLAGANTGELFFGEGSRLTVL.